Below are 23 T cell receptor beta chains sequenced from a single sample in a study of blood T cell repertoires in COVID-19. Assay: immunoSEQ multiplex PCR; the TCRdb copy retains only in-frame clones and omits some. Among about 15,000 clones listed, approximately 85% were seen once. Sequencing was carried out using peripheral blood. The receptors were sampled from an older man in a cohort sampled during active COVID-19.

The V and J genes are TRBV6-5 and TRBJ1-1, with D possibly matching TRBD1 (6 bases). Looked up from germline, CDR1 is MNHEY and CDR2 is SVGAGI. The V gene lost 8 bases and the J gene lost 0 bases, with 13 bases spanning the gap. The CDR3 consists of 14 residues. The CDR3 nucleotides are TGTGCCAGCCGTTCCGGACAGCTGAACACTGAAGCTTTCTTT. Its translation is CASRSGQLNTEAFF.

The V gene is TRBV7-9, the J gene TRBJ2-1, with D maybe TRBD2 (5 bases). Trimming left V 3 bases short and J 4 bases short, with 13 bases between. This CDR3 has 15 amino acids. Germline CDR1 is SEHNR and CDR2 is FQNEAQ (reference sequence). CDR3 amino acids: CASSLGDGSYNEQFF. CDR3 nucleotides: TGTGCCAGCAGCTTGGGAGACGGCAGTTACAATGAGCAGTTCTTC. Full variable domain (missing parts from reference TRBV7-9 and TRBJ2-1): DTGVSQNPRHKITKRGQNVTFRCDPISEHNRLYWYRQTLGQGPEFLTYFQNEAQLEKSRLLSDRFSAERPKGSFSTLEIQRTEQGDSAMYLCASSLGDGSYNEQFFGPGTRLTVL.

V and J are TRBV6-5 and TRBJ2-1; possibly TRBD2 for D (5 bases). CDR1 is MNHEY and CDR2 is SVGAGI in the germline V gene. Between the trimmed V and J ends, which lost 7 bases and 2 bases, there was a span of 15 bases. The CDR3 totals 15 residues. CDR3 region: CASTQDAGAYNEQFF. In DNA, the CDR3 is TGTGCCAGCACCCAAGACGCCGGGGCCTACAATGAGCAGTTCTTC.

This rearrangement joins TRBV25-1 to TRBJ2-1; D not resolved. Germline loops: CDR1 MGHDK, CDR2 SYGVNS. CDR3 length: 13 amino acids. Trimming took off 8 bases at V and 0 bases at J, with 8 bases between the two ends. The CDR3 sequence is CASLSSSYNEQFF. CDR3 coding DNA: TGTGCCAGCTTATCGAGCTCCTACAATGAGCAGTTCTTC. Combining the CDR3 with reference TRBV25-1 and TRBJ2-1 gives the whole variable domain EADIYQTPRYLVIGTGKKITLECSQTMGHDKMYWYQQDPGMELHLIHYSYGVNSTEKGDLSSESTVSRIRTEHFPLTLESARPSHTSQYLCASLSSSYNEQFFGPGTRLTVL.

The chain couples TRBV30 to TRBJ1-1; 8 bases map to TRBD1. The CDR3 covers 12 residues. V was pared by 4 bases and J by 11 bases, with 9 bases of the junction left unmatched. Germline V gives CDR1 GTSNPN, CDR2 SVGIG (reference sequence). The CDR3 loop is CAWTRQGLGAFF. CDR3 coding DNA: TGTGCCTGGACCCGACAGGGGCTGGGGGCTTTCTTT.

The chain employs TRBV27 and TRBJ1-1; TRBD1 matches 7 bases. CDR3 length: 13 amino acids. J was trimmed by 7 bases and V by 6 bases; bases with no gene match: 8. Germline V gives CDR1 MNHEY, CDR2 SMNVEV (reference sequence). The CDR3 sequence is CASSLQGLSEAFF. The CDR3 DNA reads as TGTGCCAGCAGCCTACAGGGGTTGAGTGAAGCTTTCTTT.

The chain joins TRBV11-3 to TRBJ2-2, with D tentatively TRBD2 (6 bases). The ends were cut back, 5 bases at V and 6 bases at J, with 10 bases in the middle. The CDR3 consists of 13 residues. CDR1 and CDR2 (germline): SGHNT, YENEEA. CDR3 in amino acids: CASSQGGAGELFF. The CDR3 DNA reads TGTGCCAGCAGCCAAGGCGGGGCCGGGGAGCTGTTTTTT.

The CDR3 DNA reads TGCAGCGTTGTTGCACCGGGGAACACCGGGGAGCTGTTTTTT. Amino acids: CSVVAPGNTGELFF. J is TRBJ2-2 and V is TRBV29-1; D not certain. The CDR3 consists of 14 residues. Trimming took off 4 bases at V and 1 base at J, with 10 bases between the two ends. Per germline, CDR1 SQVTM and CDR2 ANQGSEA.

The chain carries TRBV7-9 and TRBJ2-2; 7 bases match TRBD1. Looked up from germline, CDR1 is SEHNR and CDR2 is FQNEAQ (reference sequence). After removal of 7 bases from V and 3 bases from J, the junction contained 8 bases not matched to a gene. This CDR3 has 15 amino acids. The CDR3 region has the DNA TGTGCCAGCAACCCCGGGACAGCTCACACCGGGGAGCTGTTTTTT. Translating it yields CASNPGTAHTGELFF. Full variable domain (remainder filled in from reference TRBV7-9 and TRBJ2-2): DTGVSQNPRHKITKRGQNVTFRCDPISEHNRLYWYRQTLGQGPEFLTYFQNEAQLEKSRLLSDRFSAERPKGSFSTLEIQRTEQGDSAMYLCASNPGTAHTGELFFGEGSRLTVL.

This chain connects TRBV5-4 to TRBJ2-1; 8 bases are shared with TRBD2. The germline CDR1 and CDR2 sequences are SGHNT and YYREEE (reference sequence). V dropped 4 bases and J dropped 5; count of bases not matched to a gene: 5. The CDR3 spans 14 residues. The CDR3 DNA follows: TGTGCCAGCAGCGCCAGCGGGGGACACAATGAGCAGTTCTTC. It codes for CASSASGGHNEQFF.

By share, this clone counts as medium-sized (0.01 to 0.1%). This rearrangement joins TRBV2 to TRBJ1-4; maybe TRBD1 (6 bases). Trimming left V 6 bases short and J 4 bases short, with 9 bases between. CDR1 SNHLY and CDR2 FYNNEI come from the germline V gene. The CDR3 extends over 13 amino acids. The CDR3 is CASSRQDNEKLFF. The CDR3 DNA sequence: TGTGCCAGCAGCCGACAGGATAATGAAAAACTGTTTTTT.

This chain links TRBV6-5 with TRBJ2-3; D not certain. Trimming took off 4 bases at V and 3 bases at J, with 8 bases between the two ends. The CDR3 is 13 amino acids. Germline CDR1 is MNHEY and CDR2 is SVGAGI. CDR3 DNA: TGTGCCAGCAGTTGGCAAAATACAGATACGCAGTATTTT. This codes for CASSWQNTDTQYF.

This clone was seen a single time. V usage is TRBV4-2 and J usage is TRBJ1-2; TRBD1 agrees at 9 bases. Germline CDR1 LGHNA, CDR2 YNFKEQ. Germline trimming cut 3 bases from V and 1 base from J; bases unmatched to any gene: 3. The CDR3 loop spans 15 amino acids. In DNA form, the CDR3 reads TGTGCCAGCAGCCAGGACAGGGGCTTTAACTATGGCTACACCTTC. Translation: CASSQDRGFNYGYTF.

V usage is TRBV3-1 (or the pseudogene TRBV3-2) and J usage is TRBJ2-7; 9 positions match TRBD1. In germline, CDR1 is LGHDT, CDR2 YNNKEL (reference sequence). The CDR3 sequence is 12 residues long. With 1 base clipped from V and 9 bases from J, the junction kept 1 base outside the gene matches. CDR3 amino acids: CASSQATGGQYF. CDR3 coding DNA: TGTGCCAGCAGCCAAGCGACAGGGGGGCAGTACTTC.

A single count supports this clone. The chain recombines TRBV7-9 with TRBJ2-5, with D perhaps TRBD2 (7 bases). Germline V CDR1 and CDR2: SEHNR, FQNEAQ (reference sequence). The CDR3 runs 15 residues. V lost 1 base and J 4 bases, leaving 13 bases between the germline ends. This CDR3 reads CASSLGGGAGETQYF. The CDR3 DNA reads TGTGCCAGCAGCTTAGGAGGGGGGGCAGGAGAGACCCAGTACTTC.

The genes are TRBV12-2 and TRBJ2-5; the table assigns TRBD2, which was not confirmed against the DNA. TRBV12-2 is given as a pseudogene. The CDR3 spans 12 residues. Here the CDR3 DNA reads TGTGCAAGTCGCTTCCCCCGAGAGACCCAGTACTTC. Translated: CASRFPRETQYF.

The chain couples TRBV7-2 to TRBJ2-3; 8 bases line up with TRBD2. Germline V gene lookup returns CDR1 SGHTA and CDR2 FQGNSA. V shed 2 bases and J 8 bases; nucleotides not matched to a gene: 9. The CDR3 totals 15 residues. The CDR3 loop is CASSLSTPRGGTQYF. The CDR3 DNA sequence: TGTGCCAGCAGCTTATCCACTCCCCGGGGGGGTACGCAGTATTTT.

The table lists this clone with a count of one. The chain couples TRBV7-9 to TRBJ2-1, with a tentative D call TRBD2 (5 bases). The CDR3 has 16 residues. The V end lost 2 bases, the J end lost 2 bases, and 13 bases lay between the germline ends. CDR1 and CDR2 (germline): SEHNR, FQNEAQ (reference sequence). The DNA of the CDR3 is TGTGCCAGCAGCTTATCCGACTACGGCCCCTACAATGAGCAGTTCTTC. Its translation is CASSLSDYGPYNEQFF.

The chain couples TRBV28 to TRBJ2-7; 7 bases align to TRBD2. The CDR3 runs 14 residues. Germline CDR1 reads MDHEN; CDR2 reads SYDVKM. V lost 1 base, J lost 9 bases, and 9 bases stayed unmatched. CDR3 protein: CASSLSTGGRWQYF. The DNA of the CDR3 is TGTGCCAGCAGTTTATCTACCGGGGGGAGATGGCAGTACTTC.

V is TRBV4-2 and J is TRBJ2-7; tentative D call: TRBD1 (5 bases). V was pared by 1 base and J by 2 bases, with 12 bases between. The CDR3 loop spans 15 amino acids. Germline lookup yields CDR1 LGHNA and CDR2 YNFKEQ. Written as DNA, the CDR3 is TGTGCCAGCAGCCAAGGTATACAGGACCCCTACGAGCAGTACTTC. It yields the protein CASSQGIQDPYEQYF.

The genes are TRBV28 and TRBJ1-4, with TRBD1 matching over 8 bases. Germline loops: CDR1 MDHEN, CDR2 SYDVKM. The CDR3 length is 15 residues. The V segment lost 6 bases and the J segment 3 bases; nucleotides outside the gene matches: 6. The CDR3 nucleotides read TGTGCCAGCAGCCCACCGGGACAGGCTAATGAAAAACTGTTTTTT. Its protein product is CASSPPGQANEKLFF.

This chain uses TRBV7-8 with TRBJ1-1; perhaps TRBD1 as D (6 bases). The V end lost 3 bases, the J end lost 4 bases, and 12 bases lay between the germline ends. Germline-derived CDR1 and CDR2 are SGHVS and FQNEAQ. The CDR3 is 14 residues long. Written as DNA, the CDR3 is TGTGCCAGCAGCTTGAACCAGGGGTCCACTGAAGCTTTCTTT. Residues: CASSLNQGSTEAFF.

The V call is TRBV14, the J call TRBJ1-4; TRBD1 is a possible D gene (5 bases). Germline loops: CDR1 SGHDN, CDR2 FVKESK. The germline V and J ends were trimmed by 2 bases and 8 bases, with 21 bases remaining between them. This CDR3 has 17 residues. The CDR3 DNA reads as TGTGCCAGCAGCCAAAAGGGGCCCAGGGCCGCCACGGAAAAACTGTTTTTT. Translating it yields CASSQKGPRAATEKLFF.